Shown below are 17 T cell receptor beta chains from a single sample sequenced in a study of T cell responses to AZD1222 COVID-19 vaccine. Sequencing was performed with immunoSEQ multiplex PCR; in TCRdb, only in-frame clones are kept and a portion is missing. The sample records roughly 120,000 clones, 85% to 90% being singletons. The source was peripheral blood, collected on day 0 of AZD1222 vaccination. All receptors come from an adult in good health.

The CDR3 protein is CAWSVDRATQYF. Written as DNA, the CDR3 is TGTGCCTGGAGTGTAGACAGGGCTACGCAGTATTTT. The chain has TRBV30 and TRBJ2-3; 7 bases map to TRBD1. This CDR3 spans 12 amino acids. After removal of 0 bases from V and 8 bases from J, the junction contained 2 bases not matched to a gene. The germline V gene has CDR1 GTSNPN and CDR2 SVGIG (reference sequence).

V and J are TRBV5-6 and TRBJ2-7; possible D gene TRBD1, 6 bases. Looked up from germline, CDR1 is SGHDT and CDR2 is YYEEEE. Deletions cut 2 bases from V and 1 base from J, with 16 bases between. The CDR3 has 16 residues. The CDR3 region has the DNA TGTGCCAGCAGCTTCTCTCCGGGACAAGGATCCTACGAGCAGTACTTC. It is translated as CASSFSPGQGSYEQYF. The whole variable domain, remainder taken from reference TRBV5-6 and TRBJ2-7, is DAGVTQSPTHLIKTRGQQVTLRCSPKSGHDTVSWYQQALGQGPQFIFQYYEEEERQRGNFPDRFSGHQFPNYSSELNVNALLLGDSALYLCASSFSPGQGSYEQYFGPGTRLTVT.

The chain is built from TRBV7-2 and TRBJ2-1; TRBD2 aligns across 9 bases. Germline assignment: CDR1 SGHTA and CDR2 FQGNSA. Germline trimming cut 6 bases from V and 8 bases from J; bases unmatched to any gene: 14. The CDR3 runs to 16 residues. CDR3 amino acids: CASRGGTSQVGDEQFF. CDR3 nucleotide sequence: TGTGCCAGCAGGGGTGGGACTAGCCAGGTGGGCGATGAGCAGTTCTTC.

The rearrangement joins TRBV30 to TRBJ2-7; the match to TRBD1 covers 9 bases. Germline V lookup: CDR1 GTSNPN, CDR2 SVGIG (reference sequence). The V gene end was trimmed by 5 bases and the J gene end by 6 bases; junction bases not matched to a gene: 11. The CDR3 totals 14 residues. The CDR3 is CAWHTGQGSTEQYF. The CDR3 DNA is TGTGCCTGGCATACGGGACAGGGCTCTACCGAGCAGTACTTC.

The CDR3 sequence is CASSLANRANQETQYF. The DNA for the CDR3 is TGTGCCAGCAGCTTGGCCAACAGAGCAAATCAAGAGACCCAGTACTTC. This chain uses TRBV5-5 with TRBJ2-5, with D unclear. V was cut by 0 bases and J by 2 bases, with 14 bases left in between. There are 16 residues in the CDR3. Germline lookup yields CDR1 SGHKS and CDR2 YYEKEE (reference sequence). The variable domain in full, with the rest retrieved from reference TRBV5-5 and TRBJ2-5, is DAGVTQSPTHLIKTRGQQVTLRCSPISGHKSVSWYQQVLGQGPQFIFQYYEKEERGRGNFPDRFSARQFPNYSSELNVNALLLGDSALYLCASSLANRANQETQYFGPGTRLLVL.

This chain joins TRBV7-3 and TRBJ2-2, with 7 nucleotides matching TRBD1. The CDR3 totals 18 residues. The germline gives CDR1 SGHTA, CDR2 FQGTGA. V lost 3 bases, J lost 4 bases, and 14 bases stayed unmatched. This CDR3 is CASSFGPATGALTGELFF. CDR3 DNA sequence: TGTGCCAGCAGCTTTGGGCCCGCTACAGGGGCGCTCACCGGGGAGCTGTTTTTT.

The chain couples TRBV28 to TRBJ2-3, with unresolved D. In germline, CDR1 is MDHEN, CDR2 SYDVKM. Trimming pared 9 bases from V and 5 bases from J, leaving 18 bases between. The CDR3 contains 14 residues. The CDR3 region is CASVTGPPLDTQYF. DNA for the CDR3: TGTGCCAGTGTGACCGGACCCCCCTTAGATACGCAGTATTTT.

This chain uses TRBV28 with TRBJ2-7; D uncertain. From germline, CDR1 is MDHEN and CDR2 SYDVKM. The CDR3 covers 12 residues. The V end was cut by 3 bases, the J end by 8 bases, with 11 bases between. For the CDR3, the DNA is TGTGCCAGCAGTTTGAAGGGTCGACAGCAGTACTTC. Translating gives CASSLKGRQQYF.

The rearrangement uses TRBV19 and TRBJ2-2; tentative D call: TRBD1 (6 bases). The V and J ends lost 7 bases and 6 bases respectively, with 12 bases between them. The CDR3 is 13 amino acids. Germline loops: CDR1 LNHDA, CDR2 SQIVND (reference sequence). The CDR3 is CASTIGGPGELFF. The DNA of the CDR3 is TGTGCCAGTACCATAGGGGGACCCGGGGAGCTGTTTTTT. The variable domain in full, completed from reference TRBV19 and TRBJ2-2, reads DGGITQSPKYLFRKEGQNVTLSCEQNLNHDAMYWYRQDPGQGLRLIYYSQIVNDFQKGDIAEGYSVSREKKESFPLTVTSAQKNPTAFYLCASTIGGPGELFFGEGSRLTVL.

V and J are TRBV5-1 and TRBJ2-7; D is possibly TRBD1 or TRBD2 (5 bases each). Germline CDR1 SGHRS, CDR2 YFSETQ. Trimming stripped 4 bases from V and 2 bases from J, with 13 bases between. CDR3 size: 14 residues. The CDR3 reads CASSPGTVTYEQYF. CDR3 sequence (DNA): TGCGCCAGCAGCCCCGGGACGGTTACCTACGAGCAGTACTTC.

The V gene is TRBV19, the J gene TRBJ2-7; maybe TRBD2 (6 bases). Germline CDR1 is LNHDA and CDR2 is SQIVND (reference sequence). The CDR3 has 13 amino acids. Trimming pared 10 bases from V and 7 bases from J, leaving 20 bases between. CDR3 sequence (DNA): TGTGCCACCCGGAGTGGAGGGGCATGGGAGCAGTACTTC. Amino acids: CATRSGGAWEQYF.

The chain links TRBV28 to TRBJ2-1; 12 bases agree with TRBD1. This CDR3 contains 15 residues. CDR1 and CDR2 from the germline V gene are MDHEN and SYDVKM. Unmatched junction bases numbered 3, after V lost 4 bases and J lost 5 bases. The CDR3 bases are TGTGCCAGCAGTTGGGACAGGGGGCTGAACAATGAGCAGTTCTTC. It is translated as CASSWDRGLNNEQFF.

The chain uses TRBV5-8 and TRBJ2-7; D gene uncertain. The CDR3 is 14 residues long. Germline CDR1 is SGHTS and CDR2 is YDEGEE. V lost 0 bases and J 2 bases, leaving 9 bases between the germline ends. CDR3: CASSLGLVTYEQYF. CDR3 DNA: TGTGCCAGCAGCTTGGGTTTAGTCACCTACGAGCAGTACTTC.

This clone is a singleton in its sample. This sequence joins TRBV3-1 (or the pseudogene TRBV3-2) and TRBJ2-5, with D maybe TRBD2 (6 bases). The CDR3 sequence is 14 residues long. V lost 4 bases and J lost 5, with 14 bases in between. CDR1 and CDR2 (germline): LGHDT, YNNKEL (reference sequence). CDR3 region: CASSLGGAGETQYF. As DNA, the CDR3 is TGTGCCAGCAGCCTCGGAGGGGCGGGGGAGACCCAGTACTTC.

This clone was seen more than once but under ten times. The CDR3 DNA sequence: TGTGCCATCAGTGATGTACAGGGTATTGGAAATCAGCCCCAGCATTTT. The encoded protein is CAISDVQGIGNQPQHF. This chain uses TRBV10-3 with TRBJ1-5, with D perhaps matching TRBD1 (6 bases). With 3 bases removed from V and 4 bases from J, the gap between germline ends came to 16 bases. This CDR3 is built from 16 residues. Germline loops: CDR1 ENHRY, CDR2 SYGVKD.

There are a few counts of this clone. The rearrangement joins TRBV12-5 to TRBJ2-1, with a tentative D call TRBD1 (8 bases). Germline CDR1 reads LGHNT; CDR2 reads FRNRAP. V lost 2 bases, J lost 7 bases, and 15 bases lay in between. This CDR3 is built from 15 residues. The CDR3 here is CASGLTQGGWNEQFF. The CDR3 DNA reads TGTGCTAGTGGTTTGACACAGGGGGGGTGGAATGAGCAGTTCTTC.

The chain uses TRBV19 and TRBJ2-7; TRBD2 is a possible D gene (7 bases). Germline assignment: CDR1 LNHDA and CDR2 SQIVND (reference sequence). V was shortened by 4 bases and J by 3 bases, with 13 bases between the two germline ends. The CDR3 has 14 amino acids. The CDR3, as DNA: TGTGCCAGTAGTACCGAGGGGGGGCACTACGAGCAGTACTTC. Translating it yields CASSTEGGHYEQYF.